The clone carrying this T cell receptor (beta chain) came up many times. The antigen is unknown. An absence of ophthalmopathy progression within 18 months meant stable Graves' hyperthyroidism. This sample was included in a study of T cells in Graves' hyperthyroidism and ophthalmopathy. Amplification of TCR beta CDR3 regions was performed using RNA transcripts as template. Researchers ran a first-round RT-PCR on the TCR CDR3 using the HTBI primer set. TCRdb itself ran the multiplex PCR reads through MiXCR, one entry per CDR3 protein. This sample has about 740,000 distinct CDR3 sequences, with 13% to 15% found just once. Broader study findings: Ophthalmopathy was identified by the model a median roughly 6.5 months ahead of onset. Appearing also in blood were most of the thyroid clonotypes expanded above 0.001.

The ends were cut back, 0 bases at V and 3 bases at J, with 8 bases in the middle. Germline V lookup: CDR1 GTSNPN, CDR2 SVGIG (reference sequence). The CDR3 is 13 residues long. The rearrangement joins TRBV30 to TRBJ1-1; no clear D. The TCR sequence derives from a woman under 30 with Graves' hyperthyroidism. The source material was blood. The CDR3 region has the DNA TGTGCCTGGAGTGTACACCGGGACACTGAAGCTTTCTTT. Its protein product is CAWSVHRDTEAFF.